This record covers a single TCR beta chain. Its antigen is not known. The data are from a study of TIL therapy for anti-PD-1-resistant metastatic lung cancer. Study-wide points: Patients were highly selected, enriched for treatment-naive, never-smoker and oncogene-addicted cases. After infusion, TIL clonotypes partly replaced peripheral T cells and declined over months.

CDR1 is SGHAT and CDR2 is FQNNGV in the germline V gene. J lost 9 bases, V lost 5 bases, and 8 bases had no gene match. The CDR3 runs 13 residues. Time point denoted: pre-treatment sample, taken before nivolumab and TIL therapy. Sequencing used immunoSEQ v3. Survey-level samples got some 2 million read pairs; deep-level samples got about 5-6.5 million. Clones were sequenced by immunoSEQ multiplex PCR, and TCRdb holds only the in-frame ones, with some missing. Of approximately 45,000 clones listed, 70% to 85% are singletons. This clonotype was sampled from a man between 65 and 85 years old with non-small cell lung cancer. Sample: blood, taken at baseline. This chain uses TRBV11-2 with TRBJ2-5, with 8 nucleotides matching TRBD1. CDR3 loop: CASSQRGQGPQYF. As DNA, the CDR3 is TGTGCCAGCAGCCAGAGAGGACAGGGCCCCCAGTACTTC.